The T cell receptor beta chain described here comes from a study of technical replicates of blood from a handful of donors. Sequenced by immunoSEQ multiplex PCR; TCRdb stores in-frame clones only, minus some. The repertoire holds around 93,000 clones, with 95% as singletons. Germline V gene lookup returns CDR1 SGHDN and CDR2 FVKESK. This CDR3 comprises 13 residues. The V gene lost 3 bases and the J gene lost 2 bases, with 7 bases spanning the gap. The material sequenced was T cells isolated from PBMCs. The chain joins TRBV14 to TRBJ1-1; D is unresolved. The sequence came from a human donor in good health. The CDR3 protein is CASSQNFNTEAFF. Written as DNA, the CDR3 is TGTGCCAGCAGCCAGAACTTCAACACTGAAGCTTTCTTT.